Below, 13 T cell receptor beta chains from the same sample are listed, as sequenced in a study of tumor T cells in aggressive B-cell lymphoma. TCRdb keeps only in-frame clones here, not all; method: immunoSEQ multiplex PCR. Of more than 7,000 clones listed, more than 75% are singletons. The sequenced sample was tumor tissue. The receptors shown here come from an adult with diffuse large B cell lymphoma.

This clone has only a few counts. The chain couples TRBV4-3 to TRBJ2-3; 9 bases match TRBD2. The CDR3 sequence is 15 residues long. The V gene's germline CDR1 is LGHNA and CDR2 YSLEER. J gave up 2 bases and V 3 bases, and 3 bases lay outside the gene matches. Written as DNA, the CDR3 is TGCGCCAGCAGCCACTTAGCGGGGGCCACAGATACGCAGTATTTT. This sequence encodes CASSHLAGATDTQYF.

The V call is TRBV5-1, the J call TRBJ2-7; TRBD1 aligns across 7 bases. CDR3 size: 15 residues. Germline V CDR1 and CDR2: SGHRS, YFSETQ. Unmatched junction bases numbered 7, after V lost 0 bases and J lost 4 bases. The CDR3 is CASSLDSGQAYEQYF. CDR3 in DNA: TGCGCCAGCAGCTTGGACTCCGGACAGGCATACGAGCAGTACTTC.

The chain joins TRBV5-6 to TRBJ2-5; the match to TRBD2 covers 8 bases. CDR1 and CDR2 from the germline V gene are SGHDT and YYEEEE. This CDR3 spans 13 amino acids. The V gene end was trimmed by 3 bases and the J gene end by 6 bases; junction bases not matched to a gene: 4. The CDR3 DNA is TGTGCCAGCAGCTCTCGGACTAGCAAGACCCAGTACTTC. Protein sequence: CASSSRTSKTQYF.

The J gene is TRBJ1-1, the V gene TRBV19; perhaps TRBD1 as D (5 bases). This CDR3 contains 15 residues. Trimming cost V 7 bases and J 1 base, with 16 bases left between them. Germline-derived CDR1 and CDR2 are LNHDA and SQIVND (reference sequence). CDR3 nucleotide sequence: TGTGCCAGTATGGACACTCCAGCAACGAACACTGAAGCTTTCTTT. The encoded protein is CASMDTPATNTEAFF.

The chain combines TRBV27 with TRBJ1-2; 10 positions agree with TRBD1. Germline trimming cut 0 bases from V and 2 bases from J; bases unmatched to any gene: 6. CDR1 MNHEY and CDR2 SMNVEV come from the germline V gene (reference sequence). This CDR3 spans 17 amino acids. The CDR3 bases are TGTGCCAGCAGTTTATCCCCGGGACAGGGGACAAACTATGGCTACACCTTC. Translating it yields CASSLSPGQGTNYGYTF.

A few counts support this clone. The chain has TRBV9 and TRBJ2-2; D not resolved. There are 13 residues in the CDR3. The germline gives CDR1 SGDLS, CDR2 YYNGEE. With 9 bases removed from V and 3 bases from J, the gap between germline ends came to 12 bases. The CDR3 sequence is CATRRFDTGELFF. CDR3 nucleotide sequence: TGTGCCACCCGCAGGTTTGACACCGGGGAGCTGTTTTTT.

This rearrangement joins TRBV6-5 to TRBJ1-1; 9 bases fit TRBD1. Unmatched junction bases numbered 8, after V lost 5 bases and J lost 7 bases. Germline V gene sequence: CDR1 MNHEY, CDR2 SVGAGI. The CDR3 covers 14 residues. The CDR3 DNA follows: TGTGCCAGCAGTCAATTGGGACAGGGATATGAAGCTTTCTTT. Translating gives CASSQLGQGYEAFF.

The rearrangement joins TRBV9 to TRBJ1-1; 9 nucleotides line up with TRBD1. Germline V gives CDR1 SGDLS, CDR2 YYNGEE. V was pared by 0 bases and J by 7 bases, with 7 bases of the junction left unmatched. The CDR3 runs 15 residues. The CDR3 DNA is TGTGCCAGCAGCGTAGCGGGACAGGGTAGGGATGAAGCTTTCTTT. It is translated as CASSVAGQGRDEAFF.

The V and J genes are TRBV5-6 and TRBJ2-3, with TRBD2 as a possible D gene (5 bases). The germline V gene encodes CDR1 SGHDT and CDR2 YYEEEE. This CDR3 has 15 amino acids. The V and J ends lost 1 base and 6 bases respectively, with 15 bases between them. The CDR3 sequence: CASSLRTARGDTQYF. The CDR3 DNA follows: TGTGCCAGCAGCTTGAGGACCGCCCGGGGTGATACGCAGTATTTT. The whole variable domain, filled in from reference TRBV5-6 and TRBJ2-3, reads DAGVTQSPTHLIKTRGQQVTLRCSPKSGHDTVSWYQQALGQGPQFIFQYYEEEERQRGNFPDRFSGHQFPNYSSELNVNALLLGDSALYLCASSLRTARGDTQYFGPGTRLTVL.

This clone was seen only once. The V and J genes are TRBV5-1 and TRBJ2-5; D possibly corresponds to TRBD2 (5 bases). Per the germline V gene, CDR1 is SGHRS and CDR2 is YFSETQ. CDR3 length: 13 residues. The V and J ends lost 0 bases and 5 bases respectively, with 8 bases between them. CDR3 amino acids: CASSLVGEETQYF. The CDR3 DNA follows: TGCGCCAGCAGCTTGGTGGGAGAGGAGACCCAGTACTTC.

The chain has TRBV4-2 and TRBJ1-1; no reliable D call. Germline assignment: CDR1 LGHNA and CDR2 YNFKEQ. CDR3 size: 15 residues. Trimming removed 0 bases at V and 5 bases at J, with 13 bases between. CDR3 nucleotides: TGTGCCAGCAGCCAAGATCGGGGTGCCGGGACTGAAGCTTTCTTT. Translating it yields CASSQDRGAGTEAFF.

This clone occurred once. The chain links TRBV6-1 to TRBJ2-7; unclear D gene. Germline CDR1 and CDR2: MNHNS and SASEGT. This CDR3 comprises 13 residues. V lost 4 bases and J lost 3, with 10 bases in between. DNA of the CDR3: TGTGCCAGCAGTGGGAACAGAGTCTACGAGCAGTACTTC. This translates into CASSGNRVYEQYF.

J is TRBJ1-6 and V is TRBV6-1, with TRBD1 matching over 10 bases. The germline V gene has CDR1 MNHNS and CDR2 SASEGT. The CDR3 totals 15 residues. With V trimmed by 6 bases and J by 7 bases, 6 bases remained unmatched. The CDR3 spells CASSQGQGWNSPLHF. DNA of the CDR3: TGTGCCAGCAGCCAGGGACAGGGGTGGAATTCACCCCTCCACTTT.